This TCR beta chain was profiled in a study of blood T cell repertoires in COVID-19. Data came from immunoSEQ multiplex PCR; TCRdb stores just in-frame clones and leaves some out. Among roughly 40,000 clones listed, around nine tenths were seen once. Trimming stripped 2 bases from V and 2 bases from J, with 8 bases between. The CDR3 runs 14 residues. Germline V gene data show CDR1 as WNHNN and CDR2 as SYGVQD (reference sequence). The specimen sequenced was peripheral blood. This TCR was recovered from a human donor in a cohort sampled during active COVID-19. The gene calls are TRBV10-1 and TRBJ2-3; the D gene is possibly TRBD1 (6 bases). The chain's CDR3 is CASSEGGYTDTQYF. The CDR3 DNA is TGCGCCAGCAGTGAGGGGGGCTACACAGATACGCAGTATTTT.